Following are 24 T cell receptor beta chains from one sample sequenced in a study of T cell responses to AZD1222 COVID-19 vaccine. Sequenced by immunoSEQ multiplex PCR; TCRdb stores in-frame clones only, minus some. Of around 130,000 clones detected, approximately 83% appear once; the ten largest clones hold more than 7.5%. The sequencing used peripheral blood, collected on day 0 of AZD1222 vaccination. These receptors were taken from an adult in good health.

This chain links TRBV12-5 with TRBJ1-1, with no clear D. Deletions cut 3 bases from V and 0 bases from J, with 17 bases between. The CDR3 runs to 17 residues. Per germline, CDR1 LGHNT and CDR2 FRNRAP. CDR3 amino acids: CASGFFHTKGMNTEAFF. CDR3 DNA sequence: TGTGCTAGTGGTTTTTTTCATACTAAAGGGATGAACACTGAAGCTTTCTTT.

V gene TRBV7-2 combines with J gene TRBJ1-5; 8 nucleotides align to TRBD1. CDR1 and CDR2 (germline): SGHTA, FQGNSA. V lost 1 base, J lost 7 bases, and 6 bases stayed unmatched. This CDR3 is built from 15 residues. Here the CDR3 DNA reads TGTGCCAGCAGCTTAGTAACAGGGGGTGAGCAGCCCCAGCATTTT. Its protein is CASSLVTGGEQPQHF.

The rearrangement joins TRBV29-1 to TRBJ1-2; TRBD1 might be the D (6 bases). CDR1 SQVTM and CDR2 ANQGSEA come from the germline V gene. V dropped 5 bases and J dropped 4 bases, with 20 bases sitting between them. The CDR3 is 15 amino acids. The CDR3 sequence: CSVFLPTGTPYGYTF. The CDR3 DNA reads as TGCAGCGTTTTCTTACCAACCGGGACACCCTATGGCTACACCTTC.

J is TRBJ2-1 and V is TRBV24-1; 13 bases map to TRBD2. V lost 7 bases to trimming and J lost 3 bases; unmatched junction nucleotides: 11. The CDR3 is 18 amino acids. The germline V gene has CDR1 KGHDR and CDR2 SFDVKD. The CDR3 region has the DNA TGTGCCACCAGCCCGGGACTAGCGGGAACGGCTATCTACAATGAGCAGTTCTTC. Protein: CATSPGLAGTAIYNEQFF.

This chain connects TRBV29-1 to TRBJ2-5; maybe TRBD2 (5 bases). This CDR3 comprises 12 residues. Germline values: CDR1 SQVTM, CDR2 ANQGSEA. Deletions cut 6 bases from V and 2 bases from J, with 10 bases between. In DNA, the CDR3 is TGCAGCGTCTCGGACTGGCAAGAGACCCAGTACTTC. Its protein is CSVSDWQETQYF.

The V gene is TRBV5-1, the J gene TRBJ1-1; the D gene is possibly TRBD1 (6 bases). The CDR3 is 15 amino acids. CDR1 and CDR2 from the germline V gene are SGHRS and YFSETQ. Trimming left V 0 bases short and J 9 bases short, with 18 bases between. The CDR3, as DNA: TGCGCCAGCAGCTTGGAGACGGGGCAGGGACACCAAGCTTTCTTT. This gives the protein CASSLETGQGHQAFF. Drawing the rest from reference TRBV5-1 and TRBJ1-1, the complete variable domain is KAGVTQTPRYLIKTRGQQVTLSCSPISGHRSVSWYQQTPGQGLQFLFEYFSETQRNKGNFPGRFSGRQFSNSRSEMNVSTLELGDSALYLCASSLETGQGHQAFFGQGTRLTVV.

This clone was seen once. The chain couples TRBV5-4 to TRBJ2-7; 10 bases map to TRBD2. The CDR3 length is 15 residues. Germline CDR1 is SGHNT and CDR2 is YYREEE (reference sequence). Trimming cost V 4 bases and J 0 bases; bases outside gene matches: 4. In nucleotides, the CDR3 is TGTGCCAGCAGCGGATCTAGCGGGAGCTCCTACGAGCAGTACTTC. Its protein is CASSGSSGSSYEQYF.

This clone showed up just once. V is TRBV28 and J is TRBJ2-7, with D possibly being TRBD1 (6 bases). The V and J ends lost 7 bases and 5 bases respectively, with 15 bases between them. The CDR3 length is 13 residues. Looked up from germline, CDR1 is MDHEN and CDR2 is SYDVKM. The chain's CDR3 is CASKVPGAHEQYF. The CDR3 DNA reads as TGTGCCAGCAAAGTTCCAGGGGCCCACGAGCAGTACTTC.

The CDR3 reads CASSQGDSPLHF. CDR3 in DNA: TGTGCCAGCAGCCAAGGGGATTCACCCCTCCACTTT. The V and J genes are TRBV3-1 (or the pseudogene TRBV3-2) and TRBJ1-6; D gene unclear. This CDR3 has 12 amino acids. V was shortened by 1 base and J by 8 bases, with 3 bases between the two germline ends. Germline CDR1 and CDR2: LGHDT and YNNKEL (reference sequence).

The V and J genes are TRBV18 and TRBJ2-3, with TRBD1 matching over 12 bases. Germline CDR1 reads KGHSH; CDR2 reads LQKENI. This CDR3 contains 16 residues. V gave up 6 bases and J gave up 5 bases; unmatched junction bases: 9. CDR3 DNA sequence: TGTGCCAGCTCGAACCGGGACAGGGGGCTTGTAGATACGCAGTATTTT. Translating it yields CASSNRDRGLVDTQYF.

V is TRBV29-1 and J is TRBJ1-5; the D gene is possibly TRBD1 (6 bases). Germline lookup yields CDR1 SQVTM and CDR2 ANQGSEA. Trimming took off 1 base at V and 3 bases at J, with 7 bases between the two ends. CDR3 length: 13 amino acids. The CDR3 sequence: CSVEGQDNQPQHF. CDR3 in DNA: TGCAGCGTTGAAGGACAGGACAATCAGCCCCAGCATTTT.

The rearrangement links TRBV7-9 to TRBJ2-3; 11 bases line up with TRBD2. The junction had 5 bases not matched to a gene; V was cut back by 0 bases and J by 0 bases. Germline CDR1 reads SEHNR; CDR2 reads FQNEAQ (reference sequence). The length of the CDR3 is 18 residues. CDR3 amino acids: CASSLAITSGGSTDTQYF. CDR3 bases: TGTGCCAGCAGCTTAGCTATAACTAGCGGGGGTAGCACAGATACGCAGTATTTT.

The rearrangement joins TRBV29-1 to TRBJ2-2; possibly TRBD1 for D (5 bases). V lost 3 bases to trimming and J lost 3 bases, with 11 bases between them. Germline loops: CDR1 SQVTM, CDR2 ANQGSEA. The CDR3 runs 14 residues. This CDR3 is CSVDKGWDTGELFF. The CDR3 DNA reads TGCAGCGTTGACAAGGGGTGGGACACCGGGGAGCTGTTTTTT.

This clone has a single count. J is TRBJ2-7 and V is TRBV5-4, with TRBD1 matching 8 bases. V dropped 4 bases and J dropped 0; count of bases not matched to a gene: 6. Germline loops: CDR1 SGHNT, CDR2 YYREEE (reference sequence). The CDR3 contains 15 residues. The CDR3 reads CASSGPGGLSYEQYF. CDR3 nucleotides: TGTGCCAGCAGCGGCCCAGGGGGCCTCTCCTACGAGCAGTACTTC.

The chain uses TRBV6-4 and TRBJ1-1; 9 bases match TRBD1. The CDR3 spans 13 residues. Per the germline V gene, CDR1 is MRHNA and CDR2 is SNTAGT. V lost 6 bases, J lost 8 bases, and 7 bases stayed unmatched. The CDR3 loop is CASSPGQGVEAFF. In nucleotides, the CDR3 is TGTGCCAGCAGCCCGGGACAGGGTGTAGAAGCTTTCTTT.

This clone was seen just once. The gene calls are TRBV27 and TRBJ2-7; 10 nucleotides align to TRBD2. The CDR3 is 15 amino acids. After removal of 3 bases from V and 6 bases from J, the junction contained 8 bases not matched to a gene. CDR1 is MNHEY, CDR2 SMNVEV, per germline (reference sequence). DNA for the CDR3: TGTGCCAGCAGTTTTTTACTAGCGGGACTTGGCGAGCAGTACTTC. Translated: CASSFLLAGLGEQYF.

This clone was observed once. The chain links TRBV18 to TRBJ1-1; no clear D. Germline V lookup: CDR1 KGHSH, CDR2 LQKENI. This CDR3 region has 15 residues. V was clipped by 5 bases and J by 0 bases, with 13 bases between them. CDR3 loop: CASSFPDGMNTEAFF. CDR3 coding DNA: TGTGCCAGCTCATTTCCGGACGGAATGAACACTGAAGCTTTCTTT.

The chain uses TRBV2 and TRBJ1-6, with D tentatively TRBD1 (5 bases). This CDR3 contains 15 residues. From germline, CDR1 is SNHLY and CDR2 FYNNEI. Between the trimmed V and J ends, which lost 3 bases and 9 bases, there was a span of 15 bases. The CDR3 protein is CASSDSGLESSPLHF. CDR3 sequence (DNA): TGTGCCAGCAGTGATTCGGGGCTCGAAAGTTCACCCCTCCACTTT.

The chain is built from TRBV27 and TRBJ1-1, with 7 bases aligning to TRBD1. V lost 6 bases to trimming and J lost 6 bases; unmatched junction nucleotides: 16. CDR3 length equals 16 residues. Germline CDR1 reads MNHEY; CDR2 reads SMNVEV (reference sequence). The CDR3 loop is CASSEVQTGFFAEAFF. The DNA of the CDR3 is TGTGCCAGCAGCGAAGTGCAGACAGGGTTTTTCGCTGAAGCTTTCTTT.

This clone was counted between two and nine times. The chain combines TRBV9 with TRBJ1-1, with TRBD1 matching 7 bases. Germline V lookup: CDR1 SGDLS, CDR2 YYNGEE. The CDR3 covers 16 residues. J lost 4 bases, V lost 4 bases, and 13 bases had no gene match. In DNA form, the CDR3 reads TGTGCCAGCAGCACACTACCCATTGCAGGGGGCACTGAAGCTTTCTTT. Its protein is CASSTLPIAGGTEAFF.

The V gene is TRBV6-5, the J gene TRBJ2-7; TRBD1 or TRBD2 may be the D gene (5 bases each). The CDR3 totals 14 residues. Germline V gene sequence: CDR1 MNHEY, CDR2 SVGAGI. V lost 2 bases and J 4 bases, leaving 12 bases between the germline ends. The CDR3 nucleotides read TGTGCCAGCAGTTACCGGGACGGCCATTACGAGCAGTACTTC. Translated, it gives CASSYRDGHYEQYF.

This clone is a singleton in its sample. The rearrangement joins TRBV24-1 to TRBJ1-1; D is possibly TRBD1 (6 bases). Trimming removed 7 bases from V and 1 base from J, with 24 bases in between. Germline lookup yields CDR1 KGHDR and CDR2 SFDVKD. The CDR3 covers 18 residues. The CDR3 reads CATSNGTTFFATNTEAFF. CDR3 DNA: TGTGCCACCAGCAACGGGACAACATTTTTTGCTACGAACACTGAAGCTTTCTTT.

In nucleotides, the CDR3 is TGTGCCAGCAGTAGGGACAGGGGAAAGACCCAGTACTTC. The encoded protein is CASSRDRGKTQYF. This sequence joins TRBV2 and TRBJ2-5, with 10 bases identical to TRBD1. CDR1 is SNHLY and CDR2 is FYNNEI in the germline V gene. V was clipped by 5 bases and J by 6 bases; unmatched bases: 3. There are 13 residues in the CDR3.

The CDR3 loop reads CASSLAREETQYF. In DNA form, the CDR3 reads TGTGCCAGCAGTTTAGCCAGAGAAGAGACCCAGTACTTC. The gene calls are TRBV12-3 or TRBV12-4 and TRBJ2-5; D not certain. This CDR3 region has 13 residues. Trimming shortened V by 0 bases and J by 3 bases, and 5 bases separated the two germline ends.